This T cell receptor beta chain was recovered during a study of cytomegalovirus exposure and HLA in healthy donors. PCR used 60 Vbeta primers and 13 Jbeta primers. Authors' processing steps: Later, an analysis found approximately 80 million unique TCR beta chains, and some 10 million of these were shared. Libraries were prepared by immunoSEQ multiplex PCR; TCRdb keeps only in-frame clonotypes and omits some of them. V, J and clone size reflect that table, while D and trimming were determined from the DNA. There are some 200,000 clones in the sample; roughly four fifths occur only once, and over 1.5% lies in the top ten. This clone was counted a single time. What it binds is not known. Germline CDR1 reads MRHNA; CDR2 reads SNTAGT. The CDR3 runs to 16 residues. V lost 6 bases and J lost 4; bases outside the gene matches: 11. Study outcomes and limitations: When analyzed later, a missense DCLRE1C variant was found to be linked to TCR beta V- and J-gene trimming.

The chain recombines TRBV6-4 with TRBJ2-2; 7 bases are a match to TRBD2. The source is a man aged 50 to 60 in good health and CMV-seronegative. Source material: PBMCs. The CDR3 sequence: CASSSEGGPSTGELFF. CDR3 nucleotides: TGTGCCAGCAGCAGCGAGGGAGGGCCTAGCACCGGGGAGCTGTTTTTT.